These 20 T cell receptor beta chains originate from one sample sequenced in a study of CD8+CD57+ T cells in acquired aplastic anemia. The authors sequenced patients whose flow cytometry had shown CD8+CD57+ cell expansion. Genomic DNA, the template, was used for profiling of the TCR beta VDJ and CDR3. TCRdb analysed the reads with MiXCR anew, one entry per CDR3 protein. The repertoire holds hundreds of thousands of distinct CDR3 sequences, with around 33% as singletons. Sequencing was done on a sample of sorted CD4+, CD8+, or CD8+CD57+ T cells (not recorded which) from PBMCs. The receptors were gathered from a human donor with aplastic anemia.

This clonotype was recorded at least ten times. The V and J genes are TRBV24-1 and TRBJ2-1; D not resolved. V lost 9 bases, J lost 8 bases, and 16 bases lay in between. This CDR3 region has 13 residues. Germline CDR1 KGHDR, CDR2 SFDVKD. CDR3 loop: CATQYPARDEQFF. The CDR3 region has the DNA TGTGCCACCCAGTACCCAGCTAGGGATGAGCAGTTCTTC.

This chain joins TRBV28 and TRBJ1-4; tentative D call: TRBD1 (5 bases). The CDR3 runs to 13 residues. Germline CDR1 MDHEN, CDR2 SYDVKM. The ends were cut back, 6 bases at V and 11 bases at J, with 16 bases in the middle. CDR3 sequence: CASRQTVAGKLFF. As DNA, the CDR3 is TGTGCCAGCAGGCAGACAGTTGCGGGGAAACTGTTTTTT.

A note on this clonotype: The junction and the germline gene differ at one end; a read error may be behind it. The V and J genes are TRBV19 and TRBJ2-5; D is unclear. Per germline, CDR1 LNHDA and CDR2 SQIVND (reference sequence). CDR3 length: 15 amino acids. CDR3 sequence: CASSIRWQTQETQCF. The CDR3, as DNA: TGTGCCAGTAGTATAAGGTGGCAGACCCAAGAGACCCAGTGCTTC.

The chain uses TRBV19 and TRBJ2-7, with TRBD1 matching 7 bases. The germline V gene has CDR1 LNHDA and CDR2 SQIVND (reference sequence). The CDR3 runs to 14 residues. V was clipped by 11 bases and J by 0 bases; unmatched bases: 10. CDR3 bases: TGTGCCGGTCGGCAGGGGGTCAACTCCTACGAGCAGTACTTC. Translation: CAGRQGVNSYEQYF.

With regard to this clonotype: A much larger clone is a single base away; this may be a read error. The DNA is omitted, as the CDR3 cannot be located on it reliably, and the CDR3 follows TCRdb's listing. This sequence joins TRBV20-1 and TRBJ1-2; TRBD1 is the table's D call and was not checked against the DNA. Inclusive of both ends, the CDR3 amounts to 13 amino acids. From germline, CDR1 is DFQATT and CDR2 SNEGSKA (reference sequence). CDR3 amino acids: CSALGTGNYGCTF.

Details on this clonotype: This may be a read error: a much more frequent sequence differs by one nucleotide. The CDR3 region is CASSAAQLAGGSYEQYF. The CDR3 DNA reads TGTGCCAGCAGCGCCGCCCAACTAGCGGGGGGGTCCTACGAGCAGTACTTC. The J gene is TRBJ2-7, the V gene TRBV2, with 13 bases identical to TRBD2. The CDR3 is 17 residues long. The ends lost 6 bases at V and 1 base at J; junction bases unmatched: 9. Germline V gives CDR1 SNHLY, CDR2 FYNNEI. The complete variable domain, with remaining parts taken from reference TRBV2 and TRBJ2-7, reads EPEVTQTPSHQVTQMGQEVILRCVPISNHLYFYWYRQILGQKVEFLVSFYNNEISEKSEIFDDQFSVERPDGSNFTLKIRSTKLEDSAMYFCASSAAQLAGGSYEQYFGPGTRLTVT.

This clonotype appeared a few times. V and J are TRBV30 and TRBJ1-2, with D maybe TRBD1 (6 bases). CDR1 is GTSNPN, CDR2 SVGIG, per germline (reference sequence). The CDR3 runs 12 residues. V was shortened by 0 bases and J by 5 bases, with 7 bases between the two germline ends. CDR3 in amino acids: CAWSVRGYGYTF. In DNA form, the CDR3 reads TGTGCCTGGAGTGTGAGGGGGTATGGCTACACCTTC.

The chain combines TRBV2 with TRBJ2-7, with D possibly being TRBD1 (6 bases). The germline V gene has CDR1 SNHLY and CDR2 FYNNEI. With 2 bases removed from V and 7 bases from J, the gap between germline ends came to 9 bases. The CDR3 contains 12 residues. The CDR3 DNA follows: TGTGCCAGCAGTGAAAGGGGGTTGGAGCAGTACTTC. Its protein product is CASSERGLEQYF.

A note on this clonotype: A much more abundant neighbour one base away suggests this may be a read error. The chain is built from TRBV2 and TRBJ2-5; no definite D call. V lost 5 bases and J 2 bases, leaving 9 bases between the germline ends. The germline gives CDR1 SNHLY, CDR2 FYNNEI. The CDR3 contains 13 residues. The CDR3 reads CASSKATQETQYF. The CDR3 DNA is TGTGCCAGCAGTAAGGCTACACAAGAGACCCAGTACTTC.

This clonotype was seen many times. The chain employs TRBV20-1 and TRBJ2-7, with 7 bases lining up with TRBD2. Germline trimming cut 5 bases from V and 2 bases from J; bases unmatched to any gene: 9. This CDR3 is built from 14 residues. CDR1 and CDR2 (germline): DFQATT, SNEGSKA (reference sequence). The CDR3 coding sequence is TGCAGTGCTGACCCGATCGCGGGAGCCTACGAGCAGTACTTC. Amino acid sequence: CSADPIAGAYEQYF.

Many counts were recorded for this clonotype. This CDR3 reads CASTTDSTDYEQYF. The CDR3 coding sequence is TGCGCCAGTACAACGGACAGCACGGACTACGAGCAGTACTTC. V and J are TRBV5-1 and TRBJ2-7; a weak D match, TRBD1 (6 bases). Between the trimmed V and J ends, which lost 8 bases and 3 bases, there was a span of 18 bases. Germline V gives CDR1 SGHRS, CDR2 YFSETQ. This CDR3 spans 14 amino acids.

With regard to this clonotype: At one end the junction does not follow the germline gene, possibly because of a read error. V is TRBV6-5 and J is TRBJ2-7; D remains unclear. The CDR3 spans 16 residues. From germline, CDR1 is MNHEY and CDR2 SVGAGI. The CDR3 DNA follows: TGTGCCGGCAGTTACGCCGTCGCGTCTGTCGCCTACGAGCAGTACTTC. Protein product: CAGSYAVASVAYEQYF.

The CDR3 loop reads CASSPLGGSSYGYTF. In DNA form, the CDR3 reads TGTGCCAGCAGCCCATTAGGGGGCTCAAGCTATGGCTACACCTTC. The rearrangement uses TRBV7-9 and TRBJ1-2, with 7 bases that match TRBD1. The CDR3 runs 15 residues. Germline V gives CDR1 SEHNR, CDR2 FQNEAQ (reference sequence). With V trimmed by 5 bases and J by 4 bases, 10 bases remained unmatched.

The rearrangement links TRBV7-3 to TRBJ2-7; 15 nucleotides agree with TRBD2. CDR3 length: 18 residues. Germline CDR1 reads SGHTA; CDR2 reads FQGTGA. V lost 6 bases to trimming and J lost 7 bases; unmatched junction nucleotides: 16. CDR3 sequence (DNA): TGTGCCAGCAGATTTGTTCCGGGACTAGCGGGAGGAGAGGGAGAGCAGTACTTC. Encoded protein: CASRFVPGLAGGEGEQYF.

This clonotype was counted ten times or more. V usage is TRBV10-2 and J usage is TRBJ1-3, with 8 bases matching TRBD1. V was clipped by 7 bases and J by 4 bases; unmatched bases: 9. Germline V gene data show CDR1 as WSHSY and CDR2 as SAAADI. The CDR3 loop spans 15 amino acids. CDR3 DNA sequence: TGCGCCAGCAAAACGACAGGGGCGAAAGGAAACACCATATATTTT. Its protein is CASKTTGAKGNTIYF.

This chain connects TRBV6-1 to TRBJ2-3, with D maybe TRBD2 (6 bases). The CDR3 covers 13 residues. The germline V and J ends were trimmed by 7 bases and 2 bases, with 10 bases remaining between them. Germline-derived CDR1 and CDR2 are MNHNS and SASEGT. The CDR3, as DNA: TGTGCCAGCATGGGCGGGATCACAGATACGCAGTATTTT. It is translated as CASMGGITDTQYF.

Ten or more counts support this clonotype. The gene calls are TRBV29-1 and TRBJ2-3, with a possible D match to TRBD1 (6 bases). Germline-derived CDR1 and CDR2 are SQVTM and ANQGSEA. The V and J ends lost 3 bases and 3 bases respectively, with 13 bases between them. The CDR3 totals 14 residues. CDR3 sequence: CSVEKTGKTDTQYF. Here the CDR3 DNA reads TGCAGCGTTGAGAAAACAGGGAAGACAGATACGCAGTATTTT.

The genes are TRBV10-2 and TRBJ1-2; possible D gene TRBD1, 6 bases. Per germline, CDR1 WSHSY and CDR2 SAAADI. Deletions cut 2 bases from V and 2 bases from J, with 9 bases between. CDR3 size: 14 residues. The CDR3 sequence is CASSETTGNYGYTF. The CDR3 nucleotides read TGCGCCAGCAGTGAGACCACAGGGAACTATGGCTACACCTTC.

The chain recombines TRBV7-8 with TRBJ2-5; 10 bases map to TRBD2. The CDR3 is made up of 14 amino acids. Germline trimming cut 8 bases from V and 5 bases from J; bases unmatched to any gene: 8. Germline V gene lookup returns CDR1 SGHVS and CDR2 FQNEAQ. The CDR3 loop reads CASFPASGSETQYF. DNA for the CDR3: TGTGCCAGCTTTCCGGCTAGCGGGAGCGAGACCCAGTACTTC. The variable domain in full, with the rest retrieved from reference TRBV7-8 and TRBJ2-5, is GAGVSQSPRYKVAKRGQDVALRCDPISGHVSLFWYQQALGQGPEFLTYFQNEAQLDKSGLPSDRFFAERPEGSVSTLKIQRTQQEDSAVYLCASFPASGSETQYFGPGTRLLVL.

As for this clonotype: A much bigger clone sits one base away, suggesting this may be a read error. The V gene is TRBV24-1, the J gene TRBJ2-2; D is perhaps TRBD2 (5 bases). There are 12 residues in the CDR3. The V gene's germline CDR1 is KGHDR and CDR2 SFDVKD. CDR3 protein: CATTGSTGELSF. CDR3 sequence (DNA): TGTGCCACCACCGGTAGCACCGGGGAGCTGTCTTTT.